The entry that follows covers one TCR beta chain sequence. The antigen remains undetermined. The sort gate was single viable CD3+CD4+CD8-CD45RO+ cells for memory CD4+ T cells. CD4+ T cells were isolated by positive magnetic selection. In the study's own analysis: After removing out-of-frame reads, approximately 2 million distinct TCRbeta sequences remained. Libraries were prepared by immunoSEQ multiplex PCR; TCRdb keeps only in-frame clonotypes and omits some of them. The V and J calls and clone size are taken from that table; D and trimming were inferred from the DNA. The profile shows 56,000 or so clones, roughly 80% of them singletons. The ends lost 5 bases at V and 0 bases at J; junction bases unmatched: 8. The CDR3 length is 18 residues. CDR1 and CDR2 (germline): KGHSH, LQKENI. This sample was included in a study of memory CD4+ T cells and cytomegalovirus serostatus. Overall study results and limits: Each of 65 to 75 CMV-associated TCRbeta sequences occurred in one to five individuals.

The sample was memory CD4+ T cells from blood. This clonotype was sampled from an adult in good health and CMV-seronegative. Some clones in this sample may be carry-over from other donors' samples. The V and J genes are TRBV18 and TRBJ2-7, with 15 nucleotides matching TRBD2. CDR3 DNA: TGTGCCAGCTCAACGGGACTAGCGGGAGGCCCGAGCTCCTACGAGCAGTACTTC. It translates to CASSTGLAGGPSSYEQYF.